This TCR beta chain derives from a study of regulatory T cells in long-lasting Graves disease. Study-level findings and limits: Persistent Graves' patients showed reduced TCR diversity versus newly diagnosed patients. Study was limited to peripheral blood, excluding thyroid tissue.

Notes on this clonotype: Antigen: not known.

CDR3 regions were amplified by Arm-PCR using iRepertoire HTBI primers to build TCR beta libraries. In TCRdb, the multiplex PCR reads were re-called with MiXCR into one record per CDR3 protein. The sample lists 410,000 or so distinct CDR3 sequences; around 14% were seen once. Time point of the sample: newly diagnosed GD, antithyroid drugs for less than 3 months. Following extraction of RNA from PBMCs, that RNA was used to make the TCR library. The CDR3 spans 15 residues. Deletions cut 2 bases from V and 1 base from J, with 11 bases between. Germline V gives CDR1 MNHEY, CDR2 SVGEGT. The sample also formed part of further work on T cells in Graves' hyperthyroidism and ophthalmopathy. From that second work: Lactation, pregnancy, other autoimmune disease or uncontrolled infection led to exclusion of patients. Researchers ran a first-round RT-PCR on the TCR CDR3 using the HTBI primer set.

This chain joins TRBV6-2 or TRBV6-3 and TRBJ2-5; D unresolved. This clonotype originated in a woman between 25 and 40 years old with Graves disease. The sequenced sample was peripheral blood mononuclear cells (PBMCs), obtained at new diagnosis, from a patient treated with antithyroid drugs. The CDR3 region is CASSYGPGFQETQYF. The CDR3 coding sequence is TGTGCCAGCAGTTACGGGCCCGGGTTCCAAGAGACCCAGTACTTC.